This TCR beta chain was retrieved from a study of vaccination and CD4 T cells after COVID-19. Overall study: Each person enrolled got two BNT162b2 or mRNA-1273 vaccine doses. A median of approximately 72 days (range 14 to 241) separated dose two from the taking of post-vaccine samples.

The sample's treatment: approximately 9-day PBMC culture with coronavirus spike peptide pools or control peptides (ViraFEST assay). The unexposed donor's CD4+ T cells were collected before the COVID-19 pandemic (2011-2018). Once peptide pools had expanded antigen-specific T cells, ViraFEST sequenced TCRs. Replacement of half the medium with fresh IL-2 medium took place on days 3 and 7. CD4+ T cells that had been cultured provided DNA sequenced with the Oncomine TCR Beta short-read assay. TCRdb re-derived calls from the PCR reads in MiXCR, one entry per CDR3 protein. The sample comprises about 4,500 distinct CDR3 sequences, roughly 63% of which are singletons, and 25% to 40% rests with the top ten. This clonotype has just a few counts. Its specificity is unknown. The sequence was obtained from a human donor in good health. The specimen was CD4+ T cells from blood, cultured in vitro.

The CDR3 protein is CASSPRQAGYGYTF. In DNA, the CDR3 is TGTGCCAGCAGCCCTAGACAGGCGGGCTATGGCTACACCTTC. The genes are TRBV6-1 and TRBJ1-2; perhaps TRBD1 as D (6 bases). In germline, CDR1 is MNHNS, CDR2 SASEGT. This CDR3 has 14 residues. The V end lost 6 bases, the J end lost 4 bases, and 15 bases lay between the germline ends.